A selection of T cell receptor beta chains follows, all from one sample in a study of regulatory T cells in long-lasting Graves disease. TCRdb re-called the multiplex PCR reads with MiXCR, one entry per CDR3 protein. Altogether approximately 400,000 distinct CDR3 sequences are present, just under 15% being singletons, with the ten largest covering 15% to 20%. This sample was shared with a second study, whose subject was T cells in Graves' hyperthyroidism and ophthalmopathy.

This sample comprised peripheral blood mononuclear cells (PBMCs), obtained at new diagnosis, from a patient treated with antithyroid drugs. The receptor set was obtained from a young woman with Graves disease. Both conserved end residues are trimmed from each CDR3. The order of the fields is V gene, J gene, CDR3 protein.

V: TRBV6-5; J: TRBJ2-7; CDR3: ASSYSWRERLDEQY
V: TRBV30; J: TRBJ1-4; CDR3: AWSEGQGARKLF
V: TRBV19; J: TRBJ1-5; CDR3: ASSMGAGLQPQH
V: TRBV4-1; J: TRBJ1-1; CDR3: ASSQDPGTPGGTEAF
V: TRBV28; J: TRBJ2-1; CDR3: ASSTHPSVNEQF
V: TRBV2; J: TRBJ2-1; CDR3: ASNTMDRGNEQF
V: TRBV4-1; J: TRBJ1-2; CDR3: ASSHPQGQGARGYT
V: TRBV18; J: TRBJ2-3; CDR3: ASSERTTDTQY
V: TRBV2; J: TRBJ2-2; CDR3: ASIPRTSGELF
V: TRBV5-4; J: TRBJ2-1; CDR3: ASSFGGKNPYNEQF
V: TRBV19; J: TRBJ2-1; CDR3: ASTTGTSETMKQF
V: TRBV27; J: TRBJ2-7; CDR3: ASSRGPGANYEQY
V: TRBV20-1; J: TRBJ1-6; CDR3: SALGTSVGSPLH
V: TRBV30; J: TRBJ1-1; CDR3: AWNRNMNTEAF
V: TRBV15; J: TRBJ1-2; CDR3: ATSRGTDYGYT
V: TRBV27; J: TRBJ2-1; CDR3: ASSAKGLAGVVQF
V: TRBV2; J: TRBJ1-1; CDR3: ASKLTENTEAF
V: TRBV30; J: TRBJ1-3; CDR3: AWKGVGNTIY
V: TRBV5-1; J: TRBJ2-7; CDR3: ASSLGGTGWEQY
V: TRBV2; J: TRBJ2-7; CDR3: ASSGDCHYEQY
V: TRBV19; J: TRBJ1-1; CDR3: ASRQSMENTEAF
V: TRBV12-3/TRBV12-4; J: TRBJ2-1; CDR3: ASSLRGGSPDNEQF
V: TRBV14; J: TRBJ1-1; CDR3: ASSQWVNTEAF
V: TRBV28; J: TRBJ2-7; CDR3: ASSFDRGSSYEQY
V: TRBV14; J: TRBJ1-2; CDR3: ASRPTGTDYGYT
V: TRBV25-1; J: TRBJ1-1; CDR3: ASSEPGRGRAF
V: TRBV2; J: TRBJ2-7; CDR3: ASSERGGSGIPFLGEQY
V: TRBV4-1; J: TRBJ1-2; CDR3: ASSQDFVEGYT
V: TRBV2; J: TRBJ2-1; CDR3: ASRGGQPLLGEQF
V: TRBV7-3; J: TRBJ2-1; CDR3: ASSFHTREQF
V: TRBV5-4; J: TRBJ2-3; CDR3: ASSFKREAGTDTQY
V: TRBV28; J: TRBJ1-1; CDR3: ASRAGTGNTEAF
V: TRBV28; J: TRBJ1-5; CDR3: ASSLAEFSNQPQH
V: TRBV7-6; J: TRBJ2-7; CDR3: ASSALRGSSYYEQY
V: TRBV3-1; J: TRBJ2-7; CDR3: ASSQAPGLSYEQY
V: TRBV7-8; J: TRBJ2-7; CDR3: ASSLRWTSGSRYEQY
V: TRBV2; J: TRBJ2-5; CDR3: ASSDRETQY
V: TRBV5-1; J: TRBJ1-2; CDR3: ASSPEGRDYGYT
V: TRBV11-1; J: TRBJ2-1; CDR3: ASSTVFFSGHNEQF
V: TRBV30; J: TRBJ2-3; CDR3: AWSHRDGRPPQY
V: TRBV6-2/TRBV6-3; J: TRBJ2-1; CDR3: ASSERASPF
V: TRBV25-1; J: TRBJ2-3; CDR3: ASSERDRISDTQY
V: TRBV20-1; J: TRBJ2-1; CDR3: SASFSSGTDEQF
V: TRBV12-3/TRBV12-4; J: TRBJ2-1; CDR3: ASKREGGLNNEQF
V: TRBV9; J: TRBJ1-3; CDR3: ASSRAGTVLISGNTIY
V: TRBV30; J: TRBJ1-1; CDR3: ASALLHGTEAF
V: TRBV6-1; J: TRBJ2-7; CDR3: ASSNPGLLEQY
V: TRBV28; J: TRBJ1-5; CDR3: ASSLLLTPPQH
V: TRBV29-1; J: TRBJ2-7; CDR3: SVVIAEPYEQY
V: TRBV2; J: TRBJ2-3; CDR3: ASTISGSSPSSDTQY
V: TRBV25-1; J: TRBJ1-6; CDR3: ASSEARGRNSPLH
V: TRBV6-1; J: TRBJ2-7; CDR3: ASSEYRGSYEQY
V: TRBV29-1; J: TRBJ2-2; CDR3: SVEPLNTGELF
V: TRBV6-2/TRBV6-3; J: TRBJ2-1; CDR3: ASSYPGTTNEQF
V: TRBV3-1; J: TRBJ1-5; CDR3: ASSQGTGAQH
V: TRBV24-1; J: TRBJ2-2; CDR3: ATSDLLAGGNTGELF
V: TRBV12-3/TRBV12-4; J: TRBJ1-5; CDR3: ASSLGRSLPRNQPQH
V: TRBV27; J: TRBJ1-5; CDR3: ASSLSQQGRGLQPQH
V: TRBV3-1; J: TRBJ2-7; CDR3: ASSQGPLEQY
V: TRBV29-1; J: TRBJ2-1; CDR3: SGGLAGPNNEQF